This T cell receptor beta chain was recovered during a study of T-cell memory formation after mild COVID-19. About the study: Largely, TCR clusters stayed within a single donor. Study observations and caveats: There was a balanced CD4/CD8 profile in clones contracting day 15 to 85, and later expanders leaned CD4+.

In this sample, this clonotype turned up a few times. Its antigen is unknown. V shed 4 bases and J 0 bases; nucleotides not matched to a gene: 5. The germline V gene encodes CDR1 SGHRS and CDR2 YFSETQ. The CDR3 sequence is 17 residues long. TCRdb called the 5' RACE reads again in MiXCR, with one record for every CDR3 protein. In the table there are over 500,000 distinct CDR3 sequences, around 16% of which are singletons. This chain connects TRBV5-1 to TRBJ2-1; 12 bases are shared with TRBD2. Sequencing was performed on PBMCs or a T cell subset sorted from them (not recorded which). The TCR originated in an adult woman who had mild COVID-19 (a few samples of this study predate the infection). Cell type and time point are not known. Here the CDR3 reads CASSPGLAGYSYNEQFF. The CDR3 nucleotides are TGCGCCAGCAGCCCGGGACTAGCGGGTTACTCCTACAATGAGCAGTTCTTC.